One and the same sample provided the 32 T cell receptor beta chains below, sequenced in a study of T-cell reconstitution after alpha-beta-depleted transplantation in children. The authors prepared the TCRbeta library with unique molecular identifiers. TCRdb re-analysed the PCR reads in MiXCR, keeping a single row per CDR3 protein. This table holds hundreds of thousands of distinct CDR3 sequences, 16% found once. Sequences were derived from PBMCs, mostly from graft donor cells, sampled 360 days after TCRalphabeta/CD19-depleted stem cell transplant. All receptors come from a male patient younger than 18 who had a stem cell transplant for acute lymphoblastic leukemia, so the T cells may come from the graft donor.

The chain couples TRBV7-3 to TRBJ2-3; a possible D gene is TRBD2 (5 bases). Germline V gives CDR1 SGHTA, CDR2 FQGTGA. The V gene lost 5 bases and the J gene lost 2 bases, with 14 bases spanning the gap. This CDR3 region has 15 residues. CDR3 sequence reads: CASSPSDFPTDTQYF. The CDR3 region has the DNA TGTGCCAGCAGCCCTTCGGACTTTCCCACAGATACGCAGTATTTT.

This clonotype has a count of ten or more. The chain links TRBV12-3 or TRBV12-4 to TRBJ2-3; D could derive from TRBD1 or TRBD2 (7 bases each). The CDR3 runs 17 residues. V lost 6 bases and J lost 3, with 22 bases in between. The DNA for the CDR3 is TGTGCCAGCAGCCCAGGGGGGGGCTCGCCCAGGACAGATACGCAGTATTTT. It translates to CASSPGGGSPRTDTQYF.

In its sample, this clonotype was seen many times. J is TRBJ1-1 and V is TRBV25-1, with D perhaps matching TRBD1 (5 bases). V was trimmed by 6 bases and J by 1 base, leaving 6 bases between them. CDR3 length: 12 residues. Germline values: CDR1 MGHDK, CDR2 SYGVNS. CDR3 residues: CASRGGNTEAFF. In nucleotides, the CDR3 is TGTGCCAGCAGGGGGGGGAACACTGAAGCTTTCTTT.

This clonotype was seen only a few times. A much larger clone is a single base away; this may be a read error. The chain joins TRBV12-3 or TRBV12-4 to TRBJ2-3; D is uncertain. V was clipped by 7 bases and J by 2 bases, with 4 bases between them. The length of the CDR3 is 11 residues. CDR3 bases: TGTGCCAGCACCACCACAGATACGCAGTATTTT. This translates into CASTTTDTQYF.

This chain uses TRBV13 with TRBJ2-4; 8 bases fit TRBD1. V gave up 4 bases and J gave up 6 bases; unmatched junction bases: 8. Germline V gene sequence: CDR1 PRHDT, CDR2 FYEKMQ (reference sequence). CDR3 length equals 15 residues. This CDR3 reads CASSSSLGQGNIQYF. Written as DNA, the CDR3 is TGTGCCAGCAGCTCCTCTCTTGGACAGGGAAACATTCAGTACTTC. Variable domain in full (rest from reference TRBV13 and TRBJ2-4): AAGVIQSPRHLIKEKRETATLKCYPIPRHDTVYWYQQGPGQDPQFLISFYEKMQSDKGSIPDRFSAQQFSDYHSELNMSSLELGDSALYFCASSSSLGQGNIQYFGAGTRLSVL.

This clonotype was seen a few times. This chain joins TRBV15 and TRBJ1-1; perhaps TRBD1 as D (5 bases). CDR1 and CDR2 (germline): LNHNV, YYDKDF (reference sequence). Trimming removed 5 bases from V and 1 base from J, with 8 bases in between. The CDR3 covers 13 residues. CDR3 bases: TGTGCCACCAGCTCCCAGGGGAACACTGAAGCTTTCTTT. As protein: CATSSQGNTEAFF.

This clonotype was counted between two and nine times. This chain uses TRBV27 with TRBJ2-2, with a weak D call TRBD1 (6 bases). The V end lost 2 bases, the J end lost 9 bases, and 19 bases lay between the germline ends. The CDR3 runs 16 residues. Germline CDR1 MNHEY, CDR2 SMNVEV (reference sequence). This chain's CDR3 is CASSLRGIVGSWELFF. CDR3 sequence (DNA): TGTGCCAGCAGTTTAAGGGGGATAGTGGGTTCCTGGGAGCTGTTTTTT.

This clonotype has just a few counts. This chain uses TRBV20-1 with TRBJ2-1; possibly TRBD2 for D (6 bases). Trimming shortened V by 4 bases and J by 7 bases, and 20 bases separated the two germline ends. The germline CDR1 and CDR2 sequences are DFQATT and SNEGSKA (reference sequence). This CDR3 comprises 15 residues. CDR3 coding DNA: TGCAGTGCTAATCCTCACGGGAGAGGGTTAAATGAGCAGTTCTTC. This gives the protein CSANPHGRGLNEQFF.

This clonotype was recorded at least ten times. This CDR3 reads CASSSTYRGQYF. Here the CDR3 DNA reads TGTGCCAGCAGCTCCACTTACAGGGGGCAGTACTTC. The chain links TRBV11-2 to TRBJ2-4, with 8 positions matching TRBD1. The CDR3 extends over 12 amino acids. The V gene end was trimmed by 4 bases and the J gene end by 13 bases; junction bases not matched to a gene: 6. CDR1 is SGHAT and CDR2 is FQNNGV in the germline V gene.

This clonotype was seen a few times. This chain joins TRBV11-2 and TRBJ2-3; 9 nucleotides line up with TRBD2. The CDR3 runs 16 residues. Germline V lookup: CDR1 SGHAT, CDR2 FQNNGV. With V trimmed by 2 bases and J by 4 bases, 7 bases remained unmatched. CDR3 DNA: TGTGCCAGCAGCTTACTTAGCGGGAGAAGGGCAGATACGCAGTATTTT. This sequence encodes CASSLLSGRRADTQYF.

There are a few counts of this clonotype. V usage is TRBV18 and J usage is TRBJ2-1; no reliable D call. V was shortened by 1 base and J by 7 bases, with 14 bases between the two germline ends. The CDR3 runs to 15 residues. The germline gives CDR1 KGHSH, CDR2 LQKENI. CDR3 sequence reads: CASSPLGYNRNEQFF. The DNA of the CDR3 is TGTGCCAGCTCACCACTCGGTTACAATCGAAATGAGCAGTTCTTC.

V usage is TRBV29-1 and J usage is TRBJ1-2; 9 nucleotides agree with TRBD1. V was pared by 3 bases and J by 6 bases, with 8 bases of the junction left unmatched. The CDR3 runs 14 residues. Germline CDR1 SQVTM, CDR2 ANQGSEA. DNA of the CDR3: TGCAGCGTTGATGGGGGGGACAGGGCCCATGGCTACACCTTC. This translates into CSVDGGDRAHGYTF.

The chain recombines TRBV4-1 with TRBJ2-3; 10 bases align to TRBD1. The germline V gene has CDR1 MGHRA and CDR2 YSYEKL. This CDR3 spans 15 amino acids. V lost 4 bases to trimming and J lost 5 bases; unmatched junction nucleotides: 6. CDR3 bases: TGCGCCAGCAGCCCGCCGGGACAGGGGATAGATACGCAGTATTTT. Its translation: CASSPPGQGIDTQYF.

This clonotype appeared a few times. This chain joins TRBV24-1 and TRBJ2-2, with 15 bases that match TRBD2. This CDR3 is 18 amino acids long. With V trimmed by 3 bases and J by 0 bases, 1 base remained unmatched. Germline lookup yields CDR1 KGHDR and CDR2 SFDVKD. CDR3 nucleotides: TGTGCCACCAGTGATGGGACTAGCGGGAGGTCGAACACCGGGGAGCTGTTTTTT. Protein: CATSDGTSGRSNTGELFF.

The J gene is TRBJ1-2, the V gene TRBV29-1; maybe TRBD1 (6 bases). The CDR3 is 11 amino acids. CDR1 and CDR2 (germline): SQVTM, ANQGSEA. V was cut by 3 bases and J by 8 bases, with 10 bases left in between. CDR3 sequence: CSVETGRGYTF. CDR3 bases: TGCAGCGTTGAGACAGGCAGAGGCTACACCTTC.

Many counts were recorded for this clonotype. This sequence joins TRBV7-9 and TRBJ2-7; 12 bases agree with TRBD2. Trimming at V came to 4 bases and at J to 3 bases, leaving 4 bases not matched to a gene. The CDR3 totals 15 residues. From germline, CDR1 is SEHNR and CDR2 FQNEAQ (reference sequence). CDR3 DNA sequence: TGTGCCAGCAGCTCGACTAGCGGGAGTCTCTACGAGCAGTACTTC. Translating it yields CASSSTSGSLYEQYF.

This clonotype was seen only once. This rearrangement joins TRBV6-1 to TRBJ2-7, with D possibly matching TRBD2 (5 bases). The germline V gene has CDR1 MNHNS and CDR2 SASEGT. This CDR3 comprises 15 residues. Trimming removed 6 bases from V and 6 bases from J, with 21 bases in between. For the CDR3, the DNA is TGTGCCAGCAGGTCTCTAGGAGGAGGCAACTTCGAGCAGTACTTC. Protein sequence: CASRSLGGGNFEQYF.

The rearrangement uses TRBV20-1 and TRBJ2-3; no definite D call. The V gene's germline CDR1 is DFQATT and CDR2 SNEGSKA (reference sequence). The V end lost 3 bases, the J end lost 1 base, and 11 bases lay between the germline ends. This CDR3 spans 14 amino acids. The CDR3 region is CSASYELRTDTQYF. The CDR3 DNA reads TGCAGTGCTAGCTACGAACTCCGCACAGATACGCAGTATTTT.

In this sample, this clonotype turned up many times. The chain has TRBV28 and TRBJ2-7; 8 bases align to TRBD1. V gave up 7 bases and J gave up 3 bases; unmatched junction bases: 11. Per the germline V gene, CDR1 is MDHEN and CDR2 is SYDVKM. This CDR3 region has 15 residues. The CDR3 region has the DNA TGTGCCAGCACAAATCCGGGACAGGTCTACTACGAGCAGTACTTC. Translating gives CASTNPGQVYYEQYF.

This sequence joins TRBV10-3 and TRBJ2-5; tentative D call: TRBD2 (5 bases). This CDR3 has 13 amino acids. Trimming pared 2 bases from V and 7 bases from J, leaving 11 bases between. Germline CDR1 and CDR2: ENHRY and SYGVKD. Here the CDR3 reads CAISEPIGGTQYF. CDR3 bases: TGTGCCATCAGTGAGCCGATCGGAGGGACCCAGTACTTC.

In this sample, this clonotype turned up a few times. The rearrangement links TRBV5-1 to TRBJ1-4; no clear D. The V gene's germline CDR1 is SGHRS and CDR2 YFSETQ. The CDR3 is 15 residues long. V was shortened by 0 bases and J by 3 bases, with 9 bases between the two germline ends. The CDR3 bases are TGCGCCAGCAGCTTGGTAATGCTACCTAATGAAAAACTGTTTTTT. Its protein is CASSLVMLPNEKLFF.

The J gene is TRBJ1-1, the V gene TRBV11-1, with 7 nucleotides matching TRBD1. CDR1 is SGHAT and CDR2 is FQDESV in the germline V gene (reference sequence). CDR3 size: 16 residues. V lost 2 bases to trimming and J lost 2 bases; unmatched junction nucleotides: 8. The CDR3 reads CASSLQAGGFNTEAFF. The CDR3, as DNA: TGTGCCAGCAGCTTACAGGCAGGGGGTTTTAACACTGAAGCTTTCTTT.

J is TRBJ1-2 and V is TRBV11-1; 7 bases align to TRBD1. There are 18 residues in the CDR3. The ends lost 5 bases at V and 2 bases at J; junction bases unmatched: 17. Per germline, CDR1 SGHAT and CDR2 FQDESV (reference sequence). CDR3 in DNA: TGTGCCAGCAGCCTTCCAAGCGGGCGACAGGGCGCGAACTATGGCTACACCTTC. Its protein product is CASSLPSGRQGANYGYTF.

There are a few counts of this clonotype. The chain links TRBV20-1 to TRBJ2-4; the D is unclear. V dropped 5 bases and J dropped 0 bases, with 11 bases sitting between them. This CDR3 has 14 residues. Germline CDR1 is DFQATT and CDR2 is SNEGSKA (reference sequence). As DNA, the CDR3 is TGCAGTGCTCCGCGTTCACTAGCCAAAAACATTCAGTACTTC. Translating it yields CSAPRSLAKNIQYF.

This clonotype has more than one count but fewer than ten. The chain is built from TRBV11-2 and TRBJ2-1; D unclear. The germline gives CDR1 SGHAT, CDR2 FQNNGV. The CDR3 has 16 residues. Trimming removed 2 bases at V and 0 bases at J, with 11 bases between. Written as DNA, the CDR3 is TGTGCCAGCAGCTTAACGGACGGTAGCTCCTACAATGAGCAGTTCTTC. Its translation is CASSLTDGSSYNEQFF.

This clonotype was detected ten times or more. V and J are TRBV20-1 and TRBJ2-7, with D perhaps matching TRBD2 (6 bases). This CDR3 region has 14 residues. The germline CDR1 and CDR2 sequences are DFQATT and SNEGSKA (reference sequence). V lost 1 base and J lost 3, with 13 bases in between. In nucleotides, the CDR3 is TGCAGTGCTAGAGGGCCCGGCGGGAACTACGAGCAGTACTTC. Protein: CSARGPGGNYEQYF.

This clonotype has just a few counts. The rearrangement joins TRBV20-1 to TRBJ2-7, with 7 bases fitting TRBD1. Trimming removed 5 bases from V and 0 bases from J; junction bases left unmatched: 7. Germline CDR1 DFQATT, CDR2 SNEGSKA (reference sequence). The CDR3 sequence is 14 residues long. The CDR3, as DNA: TGCAGTGCTCGAAAGGACAGGATCTCCTACGAGCAGTACTTC. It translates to CSARKDRISYEQYF.

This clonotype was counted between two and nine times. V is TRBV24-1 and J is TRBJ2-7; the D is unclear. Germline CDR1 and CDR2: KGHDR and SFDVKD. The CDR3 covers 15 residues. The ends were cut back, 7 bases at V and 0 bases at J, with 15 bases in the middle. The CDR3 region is CATSVGRLSSYEQYF. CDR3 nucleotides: TGTGCCACCAGCGTCGGACGGTTAAGCTCCTACGAGCAGTACTTC.

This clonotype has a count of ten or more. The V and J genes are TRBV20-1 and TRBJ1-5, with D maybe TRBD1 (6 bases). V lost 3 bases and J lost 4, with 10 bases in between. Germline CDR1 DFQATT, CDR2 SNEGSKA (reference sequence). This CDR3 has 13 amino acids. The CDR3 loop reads CSASRGGNQPQHF. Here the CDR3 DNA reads TGCAGTGCTAGTAGGGGGGGGAATCAGCCCCAGCATTTT.

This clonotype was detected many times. This chain's CDR3 is CATSDWDRANTGELFF. As DNA, the CDR3 is TGTGCCACCAGTGATTGGGACAGGGCGAACACCGGGGAGCTGTTTTTT. The V and J genes are TRBV24-1 and TRBJ2-2; the match to TRBD1 covers 9 bases. The ends lost 2 bases at V and 0 bases at J; junction bases unmatched: 0. The CDR3 is made up of 16 amino acids. Germline V gene sequence: CDR1 KGHDR, CDR2 SFDVKD.

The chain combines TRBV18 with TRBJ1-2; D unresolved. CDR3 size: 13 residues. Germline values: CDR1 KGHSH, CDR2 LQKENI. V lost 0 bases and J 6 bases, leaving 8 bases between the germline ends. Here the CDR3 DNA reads TGTGCCAGCTCACCACCGAGGGTAGATGGCTACACCTTC. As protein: CASSPPRVDGYTF.

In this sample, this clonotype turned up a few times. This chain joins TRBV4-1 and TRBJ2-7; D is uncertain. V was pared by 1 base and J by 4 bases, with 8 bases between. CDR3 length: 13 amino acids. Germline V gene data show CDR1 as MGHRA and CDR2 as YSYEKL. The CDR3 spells CASSQALIYEQYF. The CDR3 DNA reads TGCGCCAGCAGCCAAGCCTTGATTTACGAGCAGTACTTC.